This note documents a single T cell receptor (beta chain) sequence. Its cognate antigen is unknown. The sample is drawn from a study of T cell responses to AZD1222 COVID-19 vaccine. V was pared by 6 bases and J by 8 bases, with 19 bases between. Germline V gene lookup returns CDR1 SNHLY and CDR2 FYNNEI. The CDR3 contains 14 residues. Findings of the study overall: Spike-specific TCRs gained breadth and depth after people received two AZD1222 doses. Donors in the cohort were predominantly white British and more often female, and clonal diversity was possibly underestimated. Spike was spanned by vaccine-associated CD4 TCRs, which were dominant at 160-218 and 743-854. Only a handful of AZD1222 recipients tested seropositive at baseline.

The method was immunoSEQ multiplex PCR; TCRdb's version includes in-frame clones alone and lacks a portion of them. The sample has 100,000 to 120,000 clones, around 90% seen once; the top ten hold about 3.3%. The specimen was peripheral blood, collected on day 0 of AZD1222 vaccination. The receptor comes from an adult in good health. The chain uses TRBV2 and TRBJ1-2; TRBD1 might be the D (6 bases). The CDR3 reads CASRPARGRRGYTF. The CDR3 DNA reads TGTGCCAGCAGGCCCGCCAGGGGAAGAAGGGGCTACACCTTC.